The 27 T cell receptor beta chains below all came from one sample that was sequenced in a study of blood T cell repertoires in COVID-19. Generated by immunoSEQ multiplex PCR, the TCRdb table keeps only in-frame clones and is missing some. The top ten hold roughly 10% of the sample, which has roughly 200,000 clones, roughly nine tenths seen once. The source material was peripheral blood. Receptor source: a woman aged 45 to 65 with COVID-19, enrolled during active disease.

The genes are TRBV12-3 or TRBV12-4 and TRBJ1-2; 8 positions match TRBD1. The CDR3 runs to 13 residues. With 4 bases clipped from V and 6 bases from J, the junction kept 4 bases outside the gene matches. This CDR3 is CASSSGTGDGYTF. As DNA, the CDR3 is TGTGCCAGCAGTTCCGGGACAGGTGATGGCTACACCTTC.

This clone was detected only a few times. The rearrangement links TRBV10-3 to TRBJ1-5; 7 bases line up with TRBD1. V was pared by 9 bases and J by 8 bases, with 10 bases of the junction left unmatched. Germline V gives CDR1 ENHRY, CDR2 SYGVKD. This CDR3 is built from 13 residues. CDR3 protein: CAMRDSPGEPQHF. For the CDR3, the DNA is TGTGCCATGAGGGACAGCCCGGGTGAGCCCCAGCATTTT.

V gene TRBV29-1 combines with J gene TRBJ1-4; 8 bases align to TRBD1. CDR3 length: 17 amino acids. Germline assignment: CDR1 SQVTM and CDR2 ANQGSEA. With 4 bases clipped from V and 2 bases from J, the junction kept 12 bases outside the gene matches. The CDR3 loop reads CSVGNRQGAGTNEKLFF. CDR3 coding DNA: TGCAGCGTTGGGAATCGTCAGGGGGCAGGGACTAATGAAAAACTGTTTTTT. The full variable domain, with the rest looked up from reference TRBV29-1 and TRBJ1-4, is SAVISQKPSRDICQRGTSLTIQCQVDSQVTMMFWYRQQPGQSLTLIATANQGSEATYESGFVIDKFPISRPNLTFSTLTVSNMSPEDSSIYLCSVGNRQGAGTNEKLFFGSGTQLSVL.

The J gene is TRBJ2-3, the V gene TRBV6-2 or TRBV6-3, with D uncertain. This CDR3 has 14 residues. Germline loops: CDR1 MNHEY, CDR2 SVGEGT. V lost 2 bases and J 0 bases, leaving 6 bases between the germline ends. The CDR3: CASSYLTSTDTQYF. The CDR3 region has the DNA TGTGCCAGCAGTTACCTGACTAGCACAGATACGCAGTATTTT.

This rearrangement joins TRBV5-8 to TRBJ2-2; D remains unclear. CDR1 is SGHTS, CDR2 YDEGEE, per germline. The CDR3 spans 13 residues. Between the trimmed V and J ends, which lost 2 bases and 5 bases, there was a span of 7 bases. The CDR3 DNA reads TGTGCCAGCAGCTTTAGATTTACCGGGGAGCTGTTTTTT. It encodes CASSFRFTGELFF.

The chain links TRBV5-1 to TRBJ2-1, with D tentatively TRBD2 (6 bases). Germline values: CDR1 SGHRS, CDR2 YFSETQ. The CDR3 covers 14 residues. V lost 4 bases and J lost 9, with 17 bases in between. CDR3 region: CASSPGLSDTEQFF. The DNA for the CDR3 is TGCGCCAGCAGCCCGGGACTCTCAGACACTGAGCAGTTCTTC.

The chain employs TRBV19 and TRBJ1-2; D is unresolved. The germline CDR1 and CDR2 sequences are LNHDA and SQIVND (reference sequence). The CDR3 sequence is 14 residues long. Between the trimmed V and J ends, which lost 5 bases and 2 bases, there was a span of 12 bases. The CDR3 DNA sequence: TGTGCCAGTAGTCGCGGGCAGCCCAACTATGGCTACACCTTC. This gives the protein CASSRGQPNYGYTF.

The chain combines TRBV12-3 or TRBV12-4 with TRBJ2-1; D not certain. There are 11 residues in the CDR3. Deletions cut 3 bases from V and 7 bases from J, with 4 bases between. The CDR3 DNA is TGTGCCAGCAGTTTGCAGAATGAGCAGTTCTTC. It yields the protein CASSLQNEQFF.

V gene TRBV7-2 combines with J gene TRBJ1-1, with D possibly TRBD1 on 5 matching bases. Trimming shortened V by 4 bases and J by 3 bases, and 9 bases separated the two germline ends. The CDR3 consists of 13 residues. From germline, CDR1 is SGHTA and CDR2 FQGNSA. CDR3 bases: TGTGCCAGCAGCTCTGACAGTTACACTGAAGCTTTCTTT. As protein: CASSSDSYTEAFF.

The chain employs TRBV6-6 and TRBJ1-2; D gene ambiguous. Per the germline V gene, CDR1 is MNHNY and CDR2 is SVGAGI (reference sequence). The CDR3 is 14 amino acids. V gave up 0 bases and J gave up 6 bases, with 11 bases separating them. CDR3 sequence reads: CASSYSNGVDGYTF. The CDR3 DNA reads TGTGCCAGCAGTTACTCGAACGGGGTCGATGGCTACACCTTC.

The V call is TRBV24-1, the J call TRBJ1-3; D is uncertain. CDR1 is KGHDR, CDR2 SFDVKD, per germline. This CDR3 comprises 13 residues. Trimming left V 6 bases short and J 0 bases short, with 5 bases between. This CDR3 reads CATSSGSGNTIYF. CDR3 sequence (DNA): TGTGCCACCAGTTCGGGCTCTGGAAACACCATATATTTT.

The CDR3 reads CASSEIPGGNEKLFF. The DNA of the CDR3 is TGCGCCAGCAGTGAGATTCCAGGGGGGAATGAAAAACTGTTTTTT. The V and J genes are TRBV10-2 and TRBJ1-4, with 7 bases that match TRBD1. The CDR3 is made up of 15 amino acids. In germline, CDR1 is WSHSY, CDR2 SAAADI. V gave up 2 bases and J gave up 5 bases; unmatched junction bases: 5.

The chain links TRBV28 to TRBJ1-2; perhaps TRBD1 as D (6 bases). Trimming removed 2 bases from V and 8 bases from J, with 21 bases in between. CDR1 is MDHEN and CDR2 is SYDVKM in the germline V gene. This CDR3 contains 16 residues. CDR3 loop: CASSLLLQDSIGGYTF. The CDR3 DNA reads as TGTGCCAGCAGTTTACTACTACAGGACAGCATTGGCGGCTACACCTTC.

The rearrangement uses TRBV6-6 and TRBJ1-5; 11 bases agree with TRBD1. Unmatched junction bases numbered 7, after V lost 5 bases and J lost 4 bases. Germline lookup yields CDR1 MNHNY and CDR2 SVGAGI (reference sequence). The CDR3 runs 16 residues. CDR3 protein: CASSPRDRGSNQPQHF. The CDR3 DNA follows: TGTGCCAGCAGTCCACGGGACAGGGGGTCTAATCAGCCCCAGCATTTT.

The genes are TRBV6-6 and TRBJ2-5; D is ambiguous. This CDR3 contains 12 residues. CDR1 is MNHNY and CDR2 is SVGAGI in the germline V gene (reference sequence). With 5 bases removed from V and 1 base from J, the gap between germline ends came to 5 bases. CDR3 in amino acids: CASSKAQETQYF. In DNA, the CDR3 is TGTGCCAGCAGTAAAGCCCAAGAGACCCAGTACTTC.

V is TRBV5-1 and J is TRBJ1-1; 7 bases align to TRBD1. The CDR3 runs to 13 residues. The trim removed 2 bases at V and 4 bases at J, leaving 2 bases unmatched. Germline assignment: CDR1 SGHRS and CDR2 YFSETQ. The DNA for the CDR3 is TGCGCCAGCAGCTTCAGGGGGAGCACTGAAGCTTTCTTT. This codes for CASSFRGSTEAFF.

The chain has TRBV6-5 and TRBJ1-5; 8 bases line up with TRBD1. The CDR3 has 14 amino acids. V lost 5 bases to trimming and J lost 3 bases; unmatched junction nucleotides: 3. CDR1 and CDR2 from the germline V gene are MNHEY and SVGAGI. CDR3 DNA: TGTGCCAGCAGTACAGGGGGAGTCAATCAGCCCCAGCATTTT. Protein sequence: CASSTGGVNQPQHF.

The J gene is TRBJ2-2, the V gene TRBV23-1, with TRBD2 matching over 15 bases. TRBV23-1 is an ORF, with its function uncertain. This CDR3 is built from 17 residues. V lost 5 bases to trimming and J lost 5 bases; unmatched junction nucleotides: 6. The CDR3 loop reads CASSERTSGGVTGELFF. The CDR3 nucleotides read TGCGCCAGCAGTGAAAGGACTAGCGGGGGGGTAACCGGGGAGCTGTTTTTT.

The chain links TRBV7-7 to TRBJ2-5; 7 positions match TRBD1. With V trimmed by 6 bases and J by 7 bases, 11 bases remained unmatched. This CDR3 comprises 14 residues. The germline V gene encodes CDR1 SSHAT and CDR2 FNYEAQ (reference sequence). In nucleotides, the CDR3 is TGTGCCAGCAGTCCCAGACAGGGATCGGGGACCCAGTACTTC. Translation: CASSPRQGSGTQYF.

This clone appeared once. V gene TRBV9 combines with J gene TRBJ1-3; D ambiguous. This CDR3 spans 15 amino acids. V was pared by 0 bases and J by 0 bases, with 7 bases between. Germline loops: CDR1 SGDLS, CDR2 YYNGEE. The DNA of the CDR3 is TGTGCCAGCAGCGTAGGTGGAGGCTCTGGAAACACCATATATTTT. Amino acid sequence: CASSVGGGSGNTIYF.

The rearrangement joins TRBV14 to TRBJ2-5; D unresolved. The ends were cut back, 4 bases at V and 3 bases at J, with 24 bases in the middle. The CDR3 sequence is 18 residues long. Germline V gene lookup returns CDR1 SGHDN and CDR2 FVKESK. The CDR3 DNA reads as TGTGCCAGCAGCCCCATAGTTCCGGTCCCCCCGATTAAAGAGACCCAGTACTTC. Amino acids: CASSPIVPVPPIKETQYF.

The J gene is TRBJ1-6, the V gene TRBV20-1; tentative D call: TRBD1 (5 bases). Deletions cut 3 bases from V and 6 bases from J, with 12 bases between. This CDR3 has 14 amino acids. Germline V CDR1 and CDR2: DFQATT, SNEGSKA (reference sequence). CDR3 nucleotides: TGCAGTGCTAGTTCCGCAGGGCCTAATTCACCCCTCCACTTT. Translating it yields CSASSAGPNSPLHF.

This chain joins TRBV19 and TRBJ2-2; a weak D match, TRBD1 (5 bases). CDR3 size: 15 residues. V was pared by 7 bases and J by 4 bases, with 16 bases between. Germline CDR1 is LNHDA and CDR2 is SQIVND (reference sequence). The CDR3, as DNA: TGTGCCAGTATTAGGGGTTCACTGGGCACCGGGGAGCTGTTTTTT. This encodes CASIRGSLGTGELFF.

The chain joins TRBV9 to TRBJ2-2; 7 bases map to TRBD2. CDR3 length: 15 amino acids. V was pared by 0 bases and J by 6 bases, with 5 bases of the junction left unmatched. Germline V lookup: CDR1 SGDLS, CDR2 YYNGEE. CDR3 residues: CASSVDARGAGELFF. The CDR3 coding sequence is TGTGCCAGCAGCGTAGACGCACGGGGGGCCGGGGAGCTGTTTTTT.

The chain links TRBV4-3 to TRBJ2-3, with a weak D call TRBD2 (5 bases). V gave up 2 bases and J gave up 0 bases, with 9 bases separating them. Germline CDR1 LGHNA, CDR2 YSLEER. CDR3 length equals 15 residues. CDR3 region: CASSQTRTSTDTQYF. The CDR3 DNA follows: TGCGCCAGCAGCCAAACAAGGACTAGCACAGATACGCAGTATTTT.

The chain links TRBV9 to TRBJ1-1; 7 bases match TRBD1. The germline CDR1 and CDR2 sequences are SGDLS and YYNGEE. The CDR3 is 14 residues long. V lost 4 bases, J lost 5 bases, and 8 bases stayed unmatched. The DNA for the CDR3 is TGTGCCAGCAGCCCTACGACAGGGACGACTGAAGCTTTCTTT. The encoded protein is CASSPTTGTTEAFF.

In its sample, this clone was seen a few times. This chain uses TRBV30 with TRBJ1-5, with 8 bases aligning to TRBD1. With V trimmed by 1 base and J by 7 bases, 9 bases remained unmatched. CDR1 is GTSNPN, CDR2 SVGIG, per germline (reference sequence). This CDR3 region has 15 residues. The chain's CDR3 is CAWSEDRVDYQPQHF. The CDR3 region has the DNA TGTGCCTGGAGTGAGGACAGGGTGGATTACCAGCCCCAGCATTTT.